This T cell receptor beta chain was identified in a study of blood T cell repertoires in COVID-19. Turning to the study itself: COVID-19 samples from acute and convalescent phases originated in the United States, Italy and Spain. In each case, the material was cDNA or gDNA derived from T cells, B-cell-depleted T cells, or PBMCs.

This CDR3 spans 17 amino acids. Between the trimmed V and J ends, which lost 0 bases and 4 bases, there was a span of 16 bases. Germline values: CDR1 KGHSH, CDR2 LQKENI. Method: immunoSEQ multiplex PCR; TCRdb's copy keeps in-frame clones and lacks some. The data show about 50,000 clones, around nine tenths seen once. This TCR was recovered from a woman at least 80 years old with acute or convalescent COVID-19. This chain joins TRBV18 and TRBJ2-1; TRBD1 might be the D (6 bases). What was sequenced was peripheral blood. DNA of the CDR3: TGTGCCAGCTCACCACCCCTGGGGGCGTTAGGATACAATGAGCAGTTCTTC. Protein: CASSPPLGALGYNEQFF.